This TCR beta chain was recovered during a study of OX40 agonist ivuxolimab in advanced cancers. For the wider study: The costimulatory receptor OX40 (CD134) was targeted by ivuxolimab, a fully human IgG2 agonistic monoclonal antibody. The paper reports the monotherapy dose-escalation portion (N of about 52 patients) of the phase I ivuxolimab trial. Prior anti-PD-1, anti-PD-L1 or anti-CTLA-4 therapy was permitted, and checkpoint inhibitors had been received by roughly 42% of dose-escalation patients. Peripheral TCRbeta sequencing was intended to test whether TCR sequence diversity was altered and clonal T-cell expansion was caused by ivuxolimab. In the dose-escalation cohort, 82.7% of patients were male, and the mean age was approximately 60 years, with a range of roughly 23 to 85. Intravenous ivuxolimab was administered to patients every 2 weeks at six dose levels: 0.01, 0.1, 0.3, 1.5, 3 and 10 mg/kg. Of the 50 or so patients in dose escalation, some 20 had hepatocellular carcinoma, some 15 had melanoma, 9 had renal cell carcinoma and 9 had head and neck cancer. Partial responses were achieved by three dose-escalation patients, of whom one had hepatocellular carcinoma and two had cutaneous melanoma.

Including cysteine and phenylalanine, the CDR3 has 13 amino acids. Only the CDR3 portion is preserved as DNA: 39 bases, with reading frame beginning at the first base. Looking up the germline V gene yields CDR1 SGHTA and CDR2 FQGTGA. The V end loses 3 bases and the J end loses 0 bases, and a stretch of 6 bases separates them. The trial excluded patients who had a history of autoimmune disease or who were on systemic immunosuppression. Peripheral blood for TCR sequencing was drawn from every dose cohort at baseline, at cycle 4 day 1 and at cycle 7 day 1. Samples came from an open-label, multicenter, first-in-human phase I dose-escalation trial of ivuxolimab. Adults with locally advanced or metastatic head and neck squamous cell, hepatocellular, melanoma or renal cell carcinoma were enrolled in the trial. Before TCR sequencing, CD4+ and CD8+ T cells were separately sorted from peripheral blood. To sequence the TCRbeta CDR3 region, genomic DNA was isolated from the sorted cells. TCRbeta CDR3 regions were sequenced using the immunoSEQ Assay. TCRdb's version of the immuneACCESS table is confined to in-frame rearrangements and falls short of the full clone set. An unresolved V gene accounts for under half of the shortfall where checked; the remainder is of unknown origin. The sample has about 63,000 clones on record, 85% to 90% of them singletons. Of the sample, under 14% falls within the top ten clones.

Regarding this clone: Which antigen it targets is not known. Base qualities were left out, and no much larger clone turns up one base away.

Broad study findings and their caveats: After ivuxolimab, expanded clones were on average more numerous among CD8+ T cells than among CD4+ T cells. Low levels of normalized T-cell clonal expansion were also shown by some nonresponding patients. Which antigens the clonally expanded peripheral T cells were specific for was not determined. At doses of 0.1 to 3.0 mg/kg, clonal expansion of both CD4+ and CD8+ T cells in blood was seen between baseline and week 6. In the 0.1-3.0 mg/kg groups, partial responders had among the lowest normalized peripheral clonal expansion, particularly in CD8+ T cells.

Specimen: CD4+ or CD8+ T cells sorted from blood, collected in a trial of the OX40 agonist ivuxolimab. The receptor was derived from an adult with an advanced solid tumor such as melanoma, head and neck, liver or kidney cancer. The chain is made from TRBV7-3 and TRBJ2-7, with an unclear D gene assignment. The nucleotides are TGTGCCAGCAGCTTCCTCTTCTCCTACGAGCAGTACTTC. This codes for CASSFLFSYEQYF.